This T cell receptor (beta chain) was profiled in a study of CD4 T cells in relation to SARS-CoV-2 and coronaviruses. In the study overall: ViraFEST: approximately 10-day antigen culture of PBMCs, then TCR beta CDR3 sequencing. Overall study results and limits: Compared with monoreactive clones, crossreactive clones showed significantly weaker SARS-CoV-2 expansion.

On this clone itself: Antigen specificity is unknown.

The assay was immunoSEQ multiplex PCR, and TCRdb's table has in-frame clones only and misses some. The data hold some 23,000 clones, with around 80% observed a single time. Germline CDR1 SGHRS, CDR2 YFSETQ. With 1 base clipped from V and 1 base from J, the junction kept 0 bases outside the gene matches. The CDR3 sequence is 14 residues long. Before the COVID-19 pandemic, during about 2011-2019, CD4+ T cells were taken from unexposed donors. The cells were cultured for approximately ten days before CD4+ T cells were isolated. Testing used SARS-CoV-2 S/N and four cold-coronavirus spikes on unexposed-donor CD4+ T cells, cells permitting.

The sequenced sample consisted of CD4+ T cells from PBMCs, cultured in vitro. This sequence originates from a human donor in good health. The rearrangement uses TRBV5-1 and TRBJ2-5, with 8 nucleotides matching TRBD1. As DNA, the CDR3 is TGCGCCAGCAGCTTGACAGGGGGCCAAGAGACCCAGTACTTC. Translated: CASSLTGGQETQYF.